This T cell receptor (beta chain) is from a study of T cells after yellow fever vaccination. Study-level information: Preparing low-cell-number fractions relied on SMART-Seq v4 Ultra Low Input.

The CDR3 covers 15 residues. Trimming shortened V by 7 bases and J by 4 bases, and 21 bases separated the two germline ends. Germline CDR1 SQVTM, CDR2 ANQGSEA. TCRdb recomputed calls from the 5' RACE reads with MiXCR, one row per CDR3 protein. The sample holds just under 600,000 distinct CDR3 sequences, 13% seen once. The V gene is TRBV29-1, the J gene TRBJ2-3; TRBD2 might be the D (5 bases). The source was PBMCs, collected on the day of the yellow fever booster vaccination. This clonotype originated in a young man who received the YFV17D yellow fever vaccine. CDR3 nucleotide sequence: TGCAGCGCACTTCCTAGCTTTCTCGGGGCAGATACGCAGTATTTT. Its translation is CSALPSFLGADTQYF.